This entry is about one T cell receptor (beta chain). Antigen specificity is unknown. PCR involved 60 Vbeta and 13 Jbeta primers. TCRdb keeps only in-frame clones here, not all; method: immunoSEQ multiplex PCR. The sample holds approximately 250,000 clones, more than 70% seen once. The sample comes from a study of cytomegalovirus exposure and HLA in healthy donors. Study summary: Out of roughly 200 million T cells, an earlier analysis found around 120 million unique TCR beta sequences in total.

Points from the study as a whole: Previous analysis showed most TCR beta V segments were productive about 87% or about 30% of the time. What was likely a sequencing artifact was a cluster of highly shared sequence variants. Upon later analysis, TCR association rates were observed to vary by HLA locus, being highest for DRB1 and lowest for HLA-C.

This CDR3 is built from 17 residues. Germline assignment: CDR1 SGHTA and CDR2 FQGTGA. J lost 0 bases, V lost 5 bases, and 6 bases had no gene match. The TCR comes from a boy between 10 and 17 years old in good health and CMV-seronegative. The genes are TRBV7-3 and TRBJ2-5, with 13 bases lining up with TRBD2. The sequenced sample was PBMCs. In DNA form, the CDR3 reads TGTGCCAGCAGCCCTCGGGGACTAGCGGGGTACCAAGAGACCCAGTACTTC. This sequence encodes CASSPRGLAGYQETQYF.